A single sample is the source of the 28 T cell receptor beta chains below, sequenced in a study of shared clonotypes between healthy human individuals. The data were produced by immunoSEQ multiplex PCR, yet TCRdb's version contains in-frame clones alone and is incomplete. The data contain about 680,000 clones, roughly 70% of them seen just once; the ten biggest clones take up more than 1.5%. Sequenced sample: memory CD4+ T cells sorted from blood. Subset meaning: CD45RA-negative fraction. The receptors originated from a woman in her 30s in good health.

The chain carries TRBV7-2 and TRBJ1-5; 9 nucleotides match TRBD1. The CDR3 is 15 residues long. The germline V gene has CDR1 SGHTA and CDR2 FQGNSA. V trimming: 5 bases; J trimming: 4 bases; junction bases outside the gene matches: 6. The CDR3 region has the DNA TGTGCCAGCAGCACCCGGACAGGGGATAATCAGCCCCAGCATTTT. It codes for CASSTRTGDNQPQHF.

With regard to this clone: At the DNA level, this CDR3 is encoded by other sequences in the same sample as well. This rearrangement joins TRBV30 to TRBJ1-2, with 7 bases identical to TRBD1. CDR1 is GTSNPN, CDR2 SVGIG, per germline (reference sequence). The CDR3 length is 13 residues. Trimming at V came to 2 bases and at J to 4 bases, leaving 4 bases not matched to a gene. CDR3 nucleotide sequence: TGTGCCTGGAGTCGACAGGGCTTCTATGGCTACACCTTC. Translating it yields CAWSRQGFYGYTF.

Points on this clone: Other DNA sequences in the sample encode the same CDR3. The chain joins TRBV5-1 to TRBJ2-7; TRBD2 aligns across 8 bases. Looked up from germline, CDR1 is SGHRS and CDR2 is YFSETQ. After removal of 2 bases from V and 2 bases from J, the junction contained 3 bases not matched to a gene. This CDR3 region has 14 residues. The CDR3 is CASSLRREAYEQYF. The CDR3 DNA sequence: TGCGCCAGCAGCTTAAGGCGGGAGGCCTACGAGCAGTACTTC.

V and J are TRBV9 and TRBJ2-7, with 9 bases that match TRBD1. V shed 3 bases and J 3 bases; nucleotides not matched to a gene: 4. CDR1 and CDR2 (germline): SGDLS, YYNGEE. CDR3 size: 14 residues. The CDR3 reads CASSAGQGNYEQYF. In DNA form, the CDR3 reads TGTGCCAGCAGCGCGGGACAGGGAAACTACGAGCAGTACTTC.

This clone came up once. The V call is TRBV5-1, the J call TRBJ2-2; 8 bases match TRBD1. The CDR3 contains 16 residues. V lost 0 bases and J lost 1; bases outside the gene matches: 2. CDR1 SGHRS and CDR2 YFSETQ come from the germline V gene. The CDR3 loop is CASSLEGTGNTGELFF. CDR3 bases: TGCGCCAGCAGCTTGGAGGGGACAGGGAACACCGGGGAGCTGTTTTTT.

This rearrangement joins TRBV11-2 to TRBJ2-5; TRBD2 aligns across 10 bases. The CDR3 covers 17 residues. CDR1 and CDR2 (germline): SGHAT, FQNNGV. Germline trimming cut 5 bases from V and 1 base from J; bases unmatched to any gene: 10. Here the CDR3 reads CASSVASLAGSQETQYF. The CDR3 nucleotides read TGTGCCAGCAGCGTCGCCTCACTAGCGGGAAGCCAAGAGACCCAGTACTTC.

The chain is built from TRBV5-6 and TRBJ2-2, with no clear D. Trimming shortened V by 1 base and J by 6 bases, and 4 bases separated the two germline ends. In germline, CDR1 is SGHDT, CDR2 YYEEEE. There are 12 residues in the CDR3. The CDR3 sequence is CASSLWAGELFF. CDR3 DNA: TGTGCCAGCAGCTTGTGGGCCGGGGAGCTGTTTTTT.

This sequence joins TRBV7-2 and TRBJ2-7; perhaps TRBD1 as D (5 bases). The ends were cut back, 2 bases at V and 0 bases at J, with 11 bases in the middle. The length of the CDR3 is 15 residues. Germline V gene lookup returns CDR1 SGHTA and CDR2 FQGNSA. The CDR3 DNA sequence: TGTGCCAGCAGCTTACAGAATAGGGGCTCCTACGAGCAGTACTTC. Translated: CASSLQNRGSYEQYF.

V is TRBV7-6 and J is TRBJ2-2; D unclear. Trimming pared 5 bases from V and 0 bases from J, leaving 13 bases between. The V gene's germline CDR1 is SGHVS and CDR2 FNYEAQ. This CDR3 spans 16 amino acids. As DNA, the CDR3 is TGTGCCAGCAGCCCTCTAACGCTACCGAACACCGGGGAGCTGTTTTTT. Its protein is CASSPLTLPNTGELFF.

V usage is TRBV6-6 and J usage is TRBJ2-7; 9 bases fit TRBD2. Germline CDR1 is MNHNY and CDR2 is SVGAGI (reference sequence). CDR3 length: 16 residues. V shed 0 bases, J shed 3 bases, and the junction held 6 bases outside the gene matches. The CDR3 loop reads CASSYSIVAGDYEQYF. DNA of the CDR3: TGTGCCAGCAGTTACTCGATAGTAGCGGGAGACTACGAGCAGTACTTC.

This clone came up a few times. The chain joins TRBV5-1 to TRBJ2-2, with no clear D. CDR1 is SGHRS, CDR2 YFSETQ, per germline. The CDR3 loop spans 14 amino acids. V was pared by 6 bases and J by 0 bases, with 9 bases between. The CDR3 is CASKISANTGELFF. The CDR3 coding sequence is TGCGCCAGCAAGATATCAGCGAACACCGGGGAGCTGTTTTTT.

The rearrangement links TRBV15 to TRBJ2-7; D possibly uses TRBD1 or TRBD2 (5 bases each). Germline values: CDR1 LNHNV, CDR2 YYDKDF (reference sequence). The CDR3 covers 12 residues. The ends were cut back, 9 bases at V and 1 base at J, with 10 bases in the middle. Written as DNA, the CDR3 is TGTGCCACGAAGGGACGGTCCTACGAGCAGTACTTC. Its protein is CATKGRSYEQYF.

The J gene is TRBJ2-5, the V gene TRBV4-2, with TRBD2 identical over 8 bases. The germline CDR1 and CDR2 sequences are LGHNA and YNFKEQ. V lost 4 bases and J lost 4; bases outside the gene matches: 14. CDR3 length: 17 residues. DNA for the CDR3: TGTGCCAGCAGCCTGGGACTAGGAAGTTATTTGGGAGAGACCCAGTACTTC. The encoded protein is CASSLGLGSYLGETQYF.

This chain links TRBV28 with TRBJ2-7, with D uncertain. The germline V gene encodes CDR1 MDHEN and CDR2 SYDVKM. CDR3 length: 14 amino acids. Trimming removed 1 base from V and 7 bases from J, with 14 bases in between. The chain's CDR3 is CASSLSKPGWEQYF. The DNA for the CDR3 is TGTGCCAGCAGTTTATCCAAACCCGGATGGGAGCAGTACTTC.

Ten or more counts support this clone. This sequence joins TRBV28 and TRBJ1-4; TRBD1 is a possible D gene (5 bases). Germline loops: CDR1 MDHEN, CDR2 SYDVKM. The length of the CDR3 is 13 residues. Trimming took off 7 bases at V and 5 bases at J, with 11 bases between the two ends. CDR3 sequence: CASTLPGNEKLFF. The DNA for the CDR3 is TGTGCCAGCACTCTTCCAGGGAATGAAAAACTGTTTTTT.

With regard to this clone: This same CDR3 is encoded by further DNA sequences in the sample. The rearrangement uses TRBV9 and TRBJ2-7; TRBD2 agrees at 12 bases. The germline V gene has CDR1 SGDLS and CDR2 YYNGEE. V gave up 0 bases and J gave up 6 bases; unmatched junction bases: 4. The CDR3 runs 15 residues. The CDR3, as DNA: TGTGCCAGCAGCGTAGGCACTAGCGGGAGGAGCGAGCAGTACTTC. This sequence encodes CASSVGTSGRSEQYF.

This clone appeared a few times. The chain couples TRBV30 to TRBJ1-1; D may be TRBD1 (5 bases). The CDR3 is made up of 18 amino acids. Trimming stripped 0 bases from V and 0 bases from J, with 20 bases between. Germline values: CDR1 GTSNPN, CDR2 SVGIG (reference sequence). This CDR3 is CAWSVRSRGLLMNTEAFF. CDR3 coding DNA: TGTGCCTGGAGTGTACGGTCTCGGGGACTGCTGATGAACACTGAAGCTTTCTTT.

This clone was seen at least ten times. This chain links TRBV7-8 with TRBJ1-2, with D perhaps TRBD1 (5 bases). V dropped 4 bases and J dropped 4 bases, with 19 bases sitting between them. CDR1 is SGHVS and CDR2 is FQNEAQ in the germline V gene. There are 16 residues in the CDR3. In DNA, the CDR3 is TGTGCCAGCAGCTGGGTTACAGGAATATCTAGCTATGGCTACACCTTC. Protein: CASSWVTGISSYGYTF.

This chain uses TRBV2 with TRBJ2-2, with D possibly being TRBD2 (5 bases). CDR3 length: 18 amino acids. Trimming removed 0 bases from V and 5 bases from J, with 19 bases in between. The germline CDR1 and CDR2 sequences are SNHLY and FYNNEI. CDR3: CASSEAPPGRGGTGELFF. Written as DNA, the CDR3 is TGTGCCAGCAGTGAAGCCCCACCGGGCCGGGGTGGGACCGGGGAGCTGTTTTTT.

The chain combines TRBV11-2 with TRBJ1-1; D possibly corresponds to TRBD1 (5 bases). The CDR3 loop spans 12 amino acids. CDR1 SGHAT and CDR2 FQNNGV come from the germline V gene. Trimming took off 7 bases at V and 6 bases at J, with 12 bases between the two ends. The CDR3 bases are TGTGCCAGCAACCACGGGACTCCTGAAGCTTTCTTT. Its protein is CASNHGTPEAFF.

Comment on this clone: A far larger clone is off by one base, so a read error is likely. This sequence joins TRBV9 and TRBJ2-7; D possibly corresponds to TRBD1 (5 bases). Between the trimmed V and J ends, which lost 1 base and 6 bases, there was a span of 5 bases. CDR1 and CDR2 from the germline V gene are SGDLS and YYNGEE. The CDR3 is made up of 11 amino acids. The CDR3 DNA reads as TGTGCCAGCAGCGTAAGGGGCGAGCAGTACTTC. It specifies CASSVRGEQYF. The whole variable domain, remainder taken from reference TRBV9 and TRBJ2-7, is DSGVTQTPKHLITATGQRVTLRCSPRSGDLSVYWYQQSLDQGLQFLIQYYNGEERAKGNILERFSAQQFPDLHSELNLSSLELGDSALYFCASSVRGEQYFGPGTRLTVT.

This clone was seen just once. V and J are TRBV7-9 and TRBJ1-4; no reliable D call. Trimming took off 5 bases at V and 7 bases at J, with 5 bases between the two ends. Germline CDR1 and CDR2: SEHNR and FQNEAQ (reference sequence). The CDR3 loop spans 11 amino acids. CDR3 sequence (DNA): TGTGCCAGCAGCCCTGGTGAAAAACTGTTTTTT. This translates into CASSPGEKLFF.

The J gene is TRBJ2-1, the V gene TRBV21-1. TRBV21-1 is assigned pseudogene status. This CDR3 region has 14 residues. CDR3 region: CASGRTKGANEQFF. In nucleotides, the CDR3 is TGTGCCAGCGGACGGACGAAGGGTGCCAATGAGCAGTTCTTC.

The chain carries TRBV7-6 and TRBJ1-3; TRBD1 might be the D (5 bases). V was shortened by 2 bases and J by 4 bases, with 15 bases between the two germline ends. The CDR3 is made up of 16 amino acids. Germline V gene data show CDR1 as SGHVS and CDR2 as FNYEAQ. CDR3 coding DNA: TGTGCCAGCAGCTTAAACTGGGGCGGGGTCGGAAACACCATATATTTT. Translating gives CASSLNWGGVGNTIYF.

This chain uses TRBV28 with TRBJ2-5; TRBD2 matches 11 bases. The CDR3 covers 17 residues. Unmatched junction bases numbered 8, after V lost 5 bases and J lost 0 bases. CDR1 and CDR2 from the germline V gene are MDHEN and SYDVKM. The CDR3 DNA reads as TGTGCCAGCAGTACCTTGACTAGCGGGAAGTACCAAGAGACCCAGTACTTC. This sequence encodes CASSTLTSGKYQETQYF.

DNA for the CDR3: TGTGCCAGCAGCCCCGGGGCGGTCTCTGGGGCCAACGTCCTGACTTTC. Translation: CASSPGAVSGANVLTF. The rearrangement links TRBV28 to TRBJ2-6; either TRBD1 or TRBD2 may supply D (5 bases each). Trimming removed 6 bases from V and 0 bases from J, with 12 bases in between. CDR3 length: 16 residues. Per germline, CDR1 MDHEN and CDR2 SYDVKM.

This clone has more than one count but fewer than ten. The chain is built from TRBV20-1 and TRBJ2-1; no definite D call. The CDR3 consists of 11 residues. Per germline, CDR1 DFQATT and CDR2 SNEGSKA (reference sequence). Trimming removed 5 bases from V and 9 bases from J, with 11 bases in between. The CDR3 DNA sequence: TGCAGTGCTGAAGAGCGAATTGAGCAGTTCTTC. Translation: CSAEERIEQFF.

The table lists this clone with a few counts. The chain has TRBV25-1 and TRBJ2-7; TRBD1 matches 9 bases. Germline lookup yields CDR1 MGHDK and CDR2 SYGVNS. V dropped 4 bases and J dropped 7; count of bases not matched to a gene: 5. The CDR3 contains 13 residues. The CDR3 protein is CASSAGQGREQYF. CDR3 coding DNA: TGTGCCAGCAGTGCCGGACAGGGGCGGGAGCAGTACTTC.